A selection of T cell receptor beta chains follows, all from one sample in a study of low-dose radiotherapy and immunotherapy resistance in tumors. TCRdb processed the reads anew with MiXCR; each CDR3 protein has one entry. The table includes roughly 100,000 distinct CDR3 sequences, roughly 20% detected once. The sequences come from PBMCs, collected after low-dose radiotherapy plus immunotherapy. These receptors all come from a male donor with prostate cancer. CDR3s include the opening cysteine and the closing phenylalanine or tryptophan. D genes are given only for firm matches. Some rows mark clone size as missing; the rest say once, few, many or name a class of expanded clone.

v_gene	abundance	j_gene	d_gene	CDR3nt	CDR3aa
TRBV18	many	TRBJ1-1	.	TGTGCCAGCTCACCCGCCGGCGGACAGATGAACACTGAAGCTTTCTTT	CASSPAGGQMNTEAFF
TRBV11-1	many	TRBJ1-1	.	TGTGCCAGCGGCAGGGTGATAGGCACTGAAGCTTTCTTT	CASGRVIGTEAFF
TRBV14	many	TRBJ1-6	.	TGTGCCAGCAGCCAAGAAGGCTCCTATAATTCACCCCTCCACTTT	CASSQEGSYNSPLHF
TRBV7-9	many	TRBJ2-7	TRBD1	TGTGCCAGCAGCCCACCCCCGGGACAGTACTTCTACGAGCAGTACTTC	CASSPPPGQYFYEQYF
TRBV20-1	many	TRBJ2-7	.	TGCAGTGCTCTGGGGGGCTACGAGCAGTACTTC	CSALGGYEQYF
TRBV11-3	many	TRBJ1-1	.	TGTGCCAGCAGCATAGGACAGAACACTGAAGCTTTCTTT	CASSIGQNTEAFF
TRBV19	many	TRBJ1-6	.	TGTGCCAGTAGTCCGGGCCCCACGCGAAATTCACCCCTCCACTTT	CASSPGPTRNSPLHF
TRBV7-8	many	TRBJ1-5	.	TGTGCCAGCAGCCCCGACCGCAATCAGCCCCAGCATTTT	CASSPDRNQPQHF
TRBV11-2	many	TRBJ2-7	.	TGTGCCAGCAGCTTATTCCAGGTCTACGAGCAGTACTTC	CASSLFQVYEQYF
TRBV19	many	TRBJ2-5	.	TGTGCCAGTAGTATGGACAGCTACCAAGAGACCCAGTACTTC	CASSMDSYQETQYF
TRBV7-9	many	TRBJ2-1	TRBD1	TGTGCCAGCAGCTCCCGACGGGACAGGACTGGAAATGAGCAGTTCTTC	CASSSRRDRTGNEQFF
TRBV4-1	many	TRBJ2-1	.	TGCGCCAGCAGCCTGGGGGCCAATGAGCAGTTCTTC	CASSLGANEQFF
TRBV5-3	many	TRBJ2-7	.	TGTGCCAGCAGCTCGGACAACTACGAGCAGTACTTC	CASSSDNYEQYF
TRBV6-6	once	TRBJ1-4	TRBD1	TGTGCCAGCAGTTACTTACAGGGGAGTGCAACTAATGAAAAACTGTTTTTT	CASSYLQGSATNEKLFF
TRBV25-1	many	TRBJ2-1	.	TGTGCCAGCAGTCAATCGGCCGGGGGCCCCCATTACAATGAGCAGTTCTTC	CASSQSAGGPHYNEQFF
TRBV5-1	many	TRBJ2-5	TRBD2	TGCGCCAGCAGCTGGCCCAGGGGCGGGGGGGGCCAAGAGACCCAGTACTTC	CASSWPRGGGGQETQYF
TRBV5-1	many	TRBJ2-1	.	TGCGCCAGTCACTCCCAGGGGTGGTCGGGTGAGCAGTTCTTC	CASHSQGWSGEQFF
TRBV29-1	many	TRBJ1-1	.	TGCAGCGTTGAGATTAACACTGAAGCTTTCTTT	CSVEINTEAFF
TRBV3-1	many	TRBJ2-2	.	TGTGCCAGCGGTTCACCGGTCGGGGAGCTGTTTTTT	CASGSPVGELFF
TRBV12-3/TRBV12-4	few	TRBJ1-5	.	TGTGCCAGCAGTTTTTCTGGGCGCAATCAGCCCCAGCATTTT	CASSFSGRNQPQHF
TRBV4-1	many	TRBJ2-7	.	TGCGCCAGCAGCCAAGGTTCTACCGACGAGCAGTACTTC	CASSQGSTDEQYF
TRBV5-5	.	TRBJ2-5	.	TGTGCCAGCAGCTCCCAGGGCCACCGACAAGAGACCCAGTACTTC	CASSSQGHRQETQYF
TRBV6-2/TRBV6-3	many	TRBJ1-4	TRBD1	TGTGCCAGCAGAACAGGGGAAACTAATGAAAAACTGTTTTTT	CASRTGETNEKLFF
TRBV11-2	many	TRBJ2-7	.	TGTGCCAGCGAATCCCCGGGGTCGTACGAGCAGTACTTC	CASESPGSYEQYF
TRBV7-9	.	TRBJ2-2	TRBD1	TGTGCCAGCAGCTTAAAGCGACAGGGGGCCGGGGAGCTGTTTTTT	CASSLKRQGAGELFF
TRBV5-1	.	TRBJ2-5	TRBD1	TGCGCCAGCAGCACAGGGACAGGGCCGCAAGAGACCCAGTACTTC	CASSTGTGPQETQYF
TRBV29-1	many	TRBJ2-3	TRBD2	TGCAGCGCACGCGGACTAGCGGGAGATACGCAGTATTTT	CSARGLAGDTQYF
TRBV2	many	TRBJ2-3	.	TGTGCCAGCGGTTCTGGGACCACAGATACGCAGTATTTT	CASGSGTTDTQYF
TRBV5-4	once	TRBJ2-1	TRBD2	TGTGCCAGCAGCCCCTGCGGGCATAGCGGGGCCAATGAGCAGTTCTTC	CASSPCGHSGANEQFF
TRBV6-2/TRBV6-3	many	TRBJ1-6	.	TGTGCCAGCAGCTTCCCCAGTCGGCGCTCTAATTCACCCCTCCACTTT	CASSFPSRRSNSPLHF
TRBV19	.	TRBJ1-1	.	TGTGCCAGTAGAATCCTAAGTGGGGGCACTGAAGCTTTCTTT	CASRILSGGTEAFF
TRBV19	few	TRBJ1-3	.	TGTGCCAGCGCCCCCACAGGGTTCTCTGGAAACACCATATATTTT	CASAPTGFSGNTIYF
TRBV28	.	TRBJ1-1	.	TGTGCCAGCACCGAAACACAACAGATGAACACTGAAGCTTTCTTT	CASTETQQMNTEAFF
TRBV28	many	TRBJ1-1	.	TGTGCCAGCAGTCTCTCGGGGGGGCTGAACACTGAAGCTTTCTTT	CASSLSGGLNTEAFF
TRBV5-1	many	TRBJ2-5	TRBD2	TGCGCCAGCAGCTTGGCCCAGGCTAGCGGGCCTCAAGAGACCCAGTACTTC	CASSLAQASGPQETQYF
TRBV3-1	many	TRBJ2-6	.	TGTGCCAGCAGCCAAATAGTAGAGTACAGGTCTCCTGGGGCCAACGTCCTGACTTTC	CASSQIVEYRSPGANVLTF
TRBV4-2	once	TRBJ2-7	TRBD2	TGTGCCAGCCAAGAGAGCGGGGGGGCATTTGAGCAGTACTTC	CASQESGGAFEQYF
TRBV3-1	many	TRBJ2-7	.	TGTGCCAGCAGCCAAGATTCGACAAGCTCCTACGAGCAGTACTTC	CASSQDSTSSYEQYF
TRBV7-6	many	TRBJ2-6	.	TGTGCCAGCAGCCCTAGTCGTATTCGATCGAGGGCCAACGTCCTGACTTTC	CASSPSRIRSRANVLTF
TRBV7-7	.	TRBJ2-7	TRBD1	TGTGCTAGCAGCCCTAATCCGGGACAGGGGGACTCCTACGAGCAGTACTTC	CASSPNPGQGDSYEQYF
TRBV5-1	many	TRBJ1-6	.	TGCGCCAGCAGCTTGGCCGGGCAGAAAGATTCACCCCTCCACTTT	CASSLAGQKDSPLHF
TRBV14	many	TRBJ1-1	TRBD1	TGTGCCAGCAGCAGAGGACAGGGAGCTTTCTTT	CASSRGQGAFF
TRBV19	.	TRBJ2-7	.	TGTGCCAGTAGTGTCTTCATTAGCCTAGCACCAACCCACGAGCAGTACTTC	CASSVFISLAPTHEQYF
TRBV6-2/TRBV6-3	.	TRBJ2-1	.	TGTGCCAGCAGTTACGGAGGGGATTCTGAGCAGTTCTTC	CASSYGGDSEQFF
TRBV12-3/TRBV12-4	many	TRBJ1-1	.	TGTGCCAGCAGTGAAACGGACCGACTGAACACTGAAGCTTTCTTT	CASSETDRLNTEAFF
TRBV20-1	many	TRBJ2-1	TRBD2	TGCAGTGCTCCGTACGGACTAGCGGGGGTGAATGAGCAGTTCTTC	CSAPYGLAGVNEQFF
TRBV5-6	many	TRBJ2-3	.	TGTGCCAGCAGCCGATCCAGGTCAGATACGCAGTATTTT	CASSRSRSDTQYF
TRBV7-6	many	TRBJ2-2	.	TGTGCCAGCAGCAACTCGGGGGCCGAGGGGGAGCTGTTTTTT	CASSNSGAEGELFF
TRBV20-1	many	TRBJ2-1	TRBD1	TGCAGTGCTTGCCGGGACAGGGGATTCGATGAGCAGTTCTTC	CSACRDRGFDEQFF
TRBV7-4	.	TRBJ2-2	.	TGTGCCAGCAGCTTAGAACTAGGGTTCGGGGAGCTGTTTTTT	CASSLELGFGELFF
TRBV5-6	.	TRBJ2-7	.	TGTGCCAGCAGCTCGGGCGGGACCCCGGGACGTGGGGACGAGCAGTACTTC	CASSSGGTPGRGDEQYF
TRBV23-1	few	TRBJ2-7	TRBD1	TGCGCCAGCAGTCGGAGGACAGGGGAGGACTACGAGCAGTACTTC	CASSRRTGEDYEQYF